The clone carrying this T cell receptor (beta chain) was observed a single time. Its antigen is as yet unknown. The sample belongs to a study of cytomegalovirus exposure and HLA in healthy donors. The study's findings and limits: Being productive about 87% or about 30% of the time was typical of most TCR beta V segments in an earlier analysis.

It was with 60 Vbeta and 13 Jbeta primers that the PCR ran. Libraries were prepared by immunoSEQ multiplex PCR; TCRdb keeps only in-frame clonotypes and omits some of them. The sample lists 120,000 or so clones; around 80% were seen once. Though probably carrying unrecorded immune exposures, donors were nominally healthy at sampling. The sample taken for sequencing was PBMCs. The clonotype originates from an older woman in good health and CMV-seropositive.

As DNA, the CDR3 is TGTGCCAGCAGCTCGCGGGGGAGGGGGGTGGTAGGATACGAGCAGTACTTC. Residues: CASSSRGRGVVGYEQYF. V usage is TRBV5-6 and J usage is TRBJ2-7, with D possibly TRBD2 on 7 matching bases. V lost 3 bases to trimming and J lost 4 bases, with 23 bases between them. Per germline, CDR1 SGHDT and CDR2 YYEEEE. The CDR3 consists of 17 residues. Looking up the rest from reference TRBV5-6 and TRBJ2-7 gives the full variable domain: DAGVTQSPTHLIKTRGQQVTLRCSPKSGHDTVSWYQQALGQGPQFIFQYYEEEERQRGNFPDRFSGHQFPNYSSELNVNALLLGDSALYLCASSSRGRGVVGYEQYFGPGTRLTVT.